One TCR beta chain is described in this entry. These data are taken from a study of blood T cell repertoires in COVID-19. The protocol was immunoSEQ multiplex PCR, while the TCRdb copy is restricted to in-frame clones and leaves out a portion. The sample includes some 230,000 clones, roughly four fifths of them seen just once. Participant age was 18 to 89 years, and participants resided in approximately 24 US areas. Either two negative PCRs, clearance, or symptom resolution qualified Cohort 3 donors as recovered. V was trimmed by 3 bases and J by 4 bases, leaving 12 bases between them. From germline, CDR1 is DFQATT and CDR2 SNEGSKA (reference sequence). CDR3 length equals 13 residues.

The chain employs TRBV20-1 and TRBJ1-2; D call uncertain. Sequencing input: PBMCs or T cells enriched from blood (not recorded which). This TCR derives from a man aged 35 to 55 who had recovered from COVID-19. CDR3 protein: CSASFGGFYGYTF. CDR3 nucleotide sequence: TGCAGTGCTAGTTTTGGCGGATTCTATGGCTACACCTTC.